This T cell receptor (beta chain) emerged from a study of blood T cell repertoires in COVID-19. On the study more broadly: Sites across the United States, Italy and Spain contributed samples from acute and convalescent COVID-19.

Participant-given clinical history determined each cohort assignment. Trimming took 3 bases from V and 8 from J; bases not matched to a gene: 4. This CDR3 is 13 amino acids long. Germline V gene sequence: CDR1 KGHSH, CDR2 LQKENI. In the original workflow: Reference gene primers were amplified, and this amplification served to estimate nucleated cell counts. Clones were sequenced by immunoSEQ multiplex PCR, and TCRdb holds only the in-frame ones, with some missing. That table is the source of V, J and clone size, and D and trimming were worked out from the DNA. The sample records 250,000 to 300,000 clones, under 90% being singletons.

The receptor was derived from a woman aged 40 to 50 who had recovered from COVID-19. Material for sequencing was PBMCs or T cells enriched from blood (not recorded which). The V gene is TRBV18, the J gene TRBJ2-1; 7 bases fit TRBD1. The DNA of the CDR3 is TGTGCCAGCTCACCGACAGGGTATCATGAGCAGTTCTTC. It translates to CASSPTGYHEQFF.